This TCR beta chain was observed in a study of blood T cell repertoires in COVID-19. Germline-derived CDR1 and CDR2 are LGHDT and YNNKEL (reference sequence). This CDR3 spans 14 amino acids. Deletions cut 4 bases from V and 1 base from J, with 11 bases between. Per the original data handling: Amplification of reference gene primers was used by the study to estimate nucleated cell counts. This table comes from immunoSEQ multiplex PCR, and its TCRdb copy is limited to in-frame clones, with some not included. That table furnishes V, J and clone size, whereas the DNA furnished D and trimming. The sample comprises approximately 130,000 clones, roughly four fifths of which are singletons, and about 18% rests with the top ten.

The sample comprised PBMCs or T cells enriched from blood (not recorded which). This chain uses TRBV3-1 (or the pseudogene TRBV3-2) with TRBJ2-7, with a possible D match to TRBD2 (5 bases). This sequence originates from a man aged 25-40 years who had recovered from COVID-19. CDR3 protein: CASSPPSGSYEQYF. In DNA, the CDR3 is TGTGCCAGCAGCCCGCCCTCGGGATCCTACGAGCAGTACTTC.